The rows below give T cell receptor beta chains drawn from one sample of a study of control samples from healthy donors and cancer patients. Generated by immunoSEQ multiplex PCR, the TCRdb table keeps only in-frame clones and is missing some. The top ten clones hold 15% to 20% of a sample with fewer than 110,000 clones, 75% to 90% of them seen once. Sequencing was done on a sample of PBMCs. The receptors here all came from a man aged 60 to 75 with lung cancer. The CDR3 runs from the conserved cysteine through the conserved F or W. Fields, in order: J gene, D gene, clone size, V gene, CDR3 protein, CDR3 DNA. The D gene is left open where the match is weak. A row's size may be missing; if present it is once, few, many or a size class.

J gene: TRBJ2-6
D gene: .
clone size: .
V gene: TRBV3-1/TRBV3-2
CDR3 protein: CASSQGNAGANVLTF
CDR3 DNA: TGTGCCAGCAGCCAGGGGAATGCTGGGGCCAACGTCCTGACTTTC

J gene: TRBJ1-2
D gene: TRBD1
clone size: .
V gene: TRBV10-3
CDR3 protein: CAIRDRDRGSGYTF
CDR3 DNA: TGTGCCATCAGGGACCGGGACAGGGGATCAGGCTACACCTTC

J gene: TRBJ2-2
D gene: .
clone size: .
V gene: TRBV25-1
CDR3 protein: CASSESGDRSTGELFF
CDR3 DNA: TGTGCCAGCAGTGAATCAGGGGATAGGAGCACCGGGGAGCTGTTTTTT

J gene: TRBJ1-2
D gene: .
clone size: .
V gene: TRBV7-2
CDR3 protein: CASSLDWGRGYGYTF
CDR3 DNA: TGTGCCAGCAGCTTAGATTGGGGCAGGGGCTATGGCTACACCTTC

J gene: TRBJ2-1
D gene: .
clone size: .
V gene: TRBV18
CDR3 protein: CASSPSTRSYNEQFF
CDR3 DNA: TGTGCCAGCTCACCATCGACTAGATCCTACAATGAGCAGTTCTTC

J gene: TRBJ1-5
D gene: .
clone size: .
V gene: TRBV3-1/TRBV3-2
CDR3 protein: CASSQDRVGQPQHF
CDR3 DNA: TGTGCCAGCAGCCAAGACAGGGTGGGTCAGCCCCAGCATTTT

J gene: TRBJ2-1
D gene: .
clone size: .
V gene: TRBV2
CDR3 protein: CAAGPQKDEQFF
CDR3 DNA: TGTGCCGCCGGGCCACAGAAGGATGAGCAGTTCTTC

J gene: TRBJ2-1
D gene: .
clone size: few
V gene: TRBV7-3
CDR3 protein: CASSLVGGPTNEQFF
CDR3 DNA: TGTGCCAGCAGCTTAGTGGGGGGGCCCACAAATGAGCAGTTCTTC

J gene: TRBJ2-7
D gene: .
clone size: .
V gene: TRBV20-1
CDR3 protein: CSARDSRSYEQYF
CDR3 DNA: TGCAGTGCTCGTGACAGCAGATCCTACGAGCAGTACTTC

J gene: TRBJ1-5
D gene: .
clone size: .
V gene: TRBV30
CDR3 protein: CAWSVNSINQPQHF
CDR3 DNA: TGTGCCTGGAGTGTAAATTCGATCAATCAGCCCCAGCATTTT

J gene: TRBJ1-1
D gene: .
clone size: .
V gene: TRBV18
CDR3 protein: CASSSRGGSFTEAFF
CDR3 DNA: TGTGCCAGCTCCTCTCGAGGGGGGTCATTCACTGAAGCTTTCTTT

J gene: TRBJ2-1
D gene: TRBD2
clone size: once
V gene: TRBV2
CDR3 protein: CASRDRLAGYNEQFF
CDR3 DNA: TGTGCCAGCAGAGACAGACTAGCGGGGTACAATGAGCAGTTCTTC

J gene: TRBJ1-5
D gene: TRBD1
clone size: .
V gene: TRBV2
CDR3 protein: CASSPRTIQGARGQPQHF
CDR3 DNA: TGTGCCAGCAGTCCCCGCACAATACAGGGGGCGCGGGGTCAGCCCCAGCATTTT

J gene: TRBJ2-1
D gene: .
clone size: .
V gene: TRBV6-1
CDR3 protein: CASSEYRDDPLFF
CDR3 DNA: TGTGCCAGCAGTGAGTACCGGGACGACCCCCTGTTCTTC

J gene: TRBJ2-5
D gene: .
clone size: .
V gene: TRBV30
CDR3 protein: CAADRDLRETQYF
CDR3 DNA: TGTGCCGCCGACAGGGACTTACGGGAGACCCAGTACTTC

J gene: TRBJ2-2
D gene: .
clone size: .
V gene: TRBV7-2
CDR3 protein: CASSLVPLNTGELFF
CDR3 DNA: TGTGCCAGCAGCTTAGTTCCCTTGAACACCGGGGAGCTGTTTTTT

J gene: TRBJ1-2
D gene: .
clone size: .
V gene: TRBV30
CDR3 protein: CAWSVSSRGNYGYTF
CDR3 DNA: TGTGCCTGGAGTGTAAGTTCGCGGGGGAACTATGGCTACACCTTC

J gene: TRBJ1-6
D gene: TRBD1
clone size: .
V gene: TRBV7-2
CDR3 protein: CASTRDRGGNSPLHF
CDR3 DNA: TGTGCCAGCACCCGGGACAGGGGCGGCAATTCACCCCTCCACTTT

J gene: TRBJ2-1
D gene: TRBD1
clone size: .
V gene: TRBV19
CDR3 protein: CASSLQGDEQFF
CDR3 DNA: TGTGCCAGTAGTTTACAGGGGGATGAGCAGTTCTTC

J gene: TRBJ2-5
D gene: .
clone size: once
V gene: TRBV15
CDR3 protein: CATCSSAQGQETQYF
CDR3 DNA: TGTGCCACCTGCAGTTCGGCCCAGGGGCAAGAGACCCAGTACTTC

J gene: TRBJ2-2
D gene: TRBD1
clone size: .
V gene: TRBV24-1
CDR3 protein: CATSDFGTGDTGELFF
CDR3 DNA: TGTGCCACCAGTGATTTTGGGACAGGGGACACCGGGGAGCTGTTTTTT

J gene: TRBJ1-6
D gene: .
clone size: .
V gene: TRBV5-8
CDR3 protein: CASRGRIFNSPLHF
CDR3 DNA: TGTGCCAGCAGAGGAAGGATTTTCAATTCACCCCTCCACTTT

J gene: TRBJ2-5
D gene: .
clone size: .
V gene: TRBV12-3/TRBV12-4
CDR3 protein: CASSVVGETQYF
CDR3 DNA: TGTGCCAGCAGTGTTGTGGGAGAGACCCAGTACTTC

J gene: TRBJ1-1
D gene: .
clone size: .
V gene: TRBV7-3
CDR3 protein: CASSQNGRNTEAFF
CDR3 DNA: TGTGCCAGCAGCCAAAACGGGAGGAACACTGAAGCTTTCTTT

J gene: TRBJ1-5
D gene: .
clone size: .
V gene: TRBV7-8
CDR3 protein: CASSLYGRKDNQPQHF
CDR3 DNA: TGTGCCAGCAGCTTATATGGCAGGAAAGACAATCAGCCCCAGCATTTT

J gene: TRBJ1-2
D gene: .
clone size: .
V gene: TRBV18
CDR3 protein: CASSPSGVRANYGYTF
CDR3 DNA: TGTGCCAGCTCACCATCGGGGGTTAGAGCTAACTATGGCTACACCTTC

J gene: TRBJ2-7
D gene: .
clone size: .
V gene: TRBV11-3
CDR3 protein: CASSLDFAGEQYF
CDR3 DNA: TGTGCCAGCAGCTTAGATTTCGCCGGCGAGCAGTACTTC

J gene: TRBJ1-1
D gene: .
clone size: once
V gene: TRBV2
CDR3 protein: CASSSRQIMNTEAFF
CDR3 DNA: TGTGCCAGCAGTTCCAGACAGATTATGAACACTGAAGCTTTCTTT

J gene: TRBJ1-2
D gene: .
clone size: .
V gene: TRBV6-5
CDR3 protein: CASRPTANYGYTF
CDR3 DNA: TGTGCCAGCAGACCGACTGCTAACTATGGCTACACCTTC

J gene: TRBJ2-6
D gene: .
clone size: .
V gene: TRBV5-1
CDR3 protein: CASSLTGARGANVLTF
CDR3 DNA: TGCGCCAGCAGCTTGACTGGGGCGAGAGGGGCCAACGTCCTGACTTTC

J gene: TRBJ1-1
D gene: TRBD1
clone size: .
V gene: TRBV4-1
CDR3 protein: CASSQAGTGDTEAFF
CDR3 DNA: TGCGCCAGCAGCCAGGCTGGGACAGGGGACACTGAAGCTTTCTTT

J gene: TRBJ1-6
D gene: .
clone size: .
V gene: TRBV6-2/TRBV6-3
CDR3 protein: CASSSRVVNSPLHF
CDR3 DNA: TGTGCCAGCAGTTCCCGAGTTGTCAATTCACCCCTCCACTTT

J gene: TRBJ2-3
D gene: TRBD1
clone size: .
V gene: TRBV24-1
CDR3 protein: CATSDQDRVGSDTDTQYF
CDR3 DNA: TGTGCCACCAGTGATCAGGACAGGGTCGGGTCGGACACAGATACGCAGTATTTT

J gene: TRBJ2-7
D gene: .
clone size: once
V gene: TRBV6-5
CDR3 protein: CASSSPGIYEQYF
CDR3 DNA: TGTGCCAGCAGTTCCCCAGGGATTTACGAGCAGTACTTC

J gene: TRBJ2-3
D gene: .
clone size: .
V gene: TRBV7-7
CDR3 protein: CASSLGSGTDTQYF
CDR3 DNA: TGTGCCAGCAGCTTAGGGAGCGGCACAGATACGCAGTATTTT

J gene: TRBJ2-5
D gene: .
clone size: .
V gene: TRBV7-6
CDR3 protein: CASSLMGGRQETQYF
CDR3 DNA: TGTGCCAGCAGCTTAATGGGGGGGCGCCAAGAGACCCAGTACTTC

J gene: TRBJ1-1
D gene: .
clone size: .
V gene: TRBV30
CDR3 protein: CAWKAGQSTEAFF
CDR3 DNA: TGTGCCTGGAAGGCAGGGCAGTCCACTGAAGCTTTCTTT

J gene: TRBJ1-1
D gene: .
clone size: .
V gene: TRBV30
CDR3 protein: CAWSVSENTEAFF
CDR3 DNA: TGTGCCTGGAGTGTTTCGGAGAACACTGAAGCTTTCTTT

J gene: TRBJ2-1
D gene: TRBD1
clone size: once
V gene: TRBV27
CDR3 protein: CASSSDRGSDEQFF
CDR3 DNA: TGTGCCAGCAGTTCCGACAGGGGGAGCGATGAGCAGTTCTTC

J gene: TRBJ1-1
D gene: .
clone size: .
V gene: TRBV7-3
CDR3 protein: CVSSLTIGQGNTEAFF
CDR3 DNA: TGTGTCAGCAGCTTAACGATAGGGCAGGGGAACACTGAAGCTTTCTTT

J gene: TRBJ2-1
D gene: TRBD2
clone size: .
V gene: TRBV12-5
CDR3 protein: CASGVTSGGYNEQFF
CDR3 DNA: TGTGCTAGTGGTGTGACTAGCGGGGGGTACAATGAGCAGTTCTTC

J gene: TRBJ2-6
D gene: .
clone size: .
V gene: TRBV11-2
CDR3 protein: CASSSKNSGANVLTF
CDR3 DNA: TGTGCCAGCAGCTCCAAAAACTCTGGGGCCAACGTCCTGACTTTC

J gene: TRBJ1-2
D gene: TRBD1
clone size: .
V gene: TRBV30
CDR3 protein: CAWSSGTGVYGYTF
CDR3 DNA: TGTGCCTGGAGTTCCGGGACAGGAGTCTATGGCTACACCTTC

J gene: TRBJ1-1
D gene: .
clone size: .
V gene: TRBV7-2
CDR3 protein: CASSLAAGSNTEAFF
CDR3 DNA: TGTGCCAGCAGCTTAGCAGCAGGAAGCAACACTGAAGCTTTCTTT

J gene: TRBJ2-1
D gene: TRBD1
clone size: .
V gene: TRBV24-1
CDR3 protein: CATSDPGGSGNEQFF
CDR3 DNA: TGTGCCACCAGTGATCCAGGGGGCTCGGGCAATGAGCAGTTCTTC

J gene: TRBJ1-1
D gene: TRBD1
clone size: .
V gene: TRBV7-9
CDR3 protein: CASSTGQGNTEAFF
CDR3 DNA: TGTGCCAGCAGCACCGGACAGGGAAACACTGAAGCTTTCTTT

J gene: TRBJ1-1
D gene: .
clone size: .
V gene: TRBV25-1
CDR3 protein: CASSDPNTEAFF
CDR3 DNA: TGTGCCAGCAGTGACCCCAACACTGAAGCTTTCTTT

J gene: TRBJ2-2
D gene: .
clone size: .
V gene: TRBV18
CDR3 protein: CASSPIKWNTGELFF
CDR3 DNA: TGTGCCAGCTCACCAATTAAGTGGAACACCGGGGAGCTGTTTTTT

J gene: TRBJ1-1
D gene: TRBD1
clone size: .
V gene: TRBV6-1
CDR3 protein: CASSERTGMNTEAFF
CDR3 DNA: TGTGCCAGCAGTGAACGGACAGGGATGAACACTGAAGCTTTCTTT

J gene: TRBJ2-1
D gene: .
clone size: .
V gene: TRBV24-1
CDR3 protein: CATSDPTSYNEQFF
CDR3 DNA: TGTGCCACCAGTGACCCAACTAGCTACAATGAGCAGTTCTTC

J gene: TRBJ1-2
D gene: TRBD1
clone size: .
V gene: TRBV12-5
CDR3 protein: CASGSDVQGNGYTF
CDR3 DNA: TGTGCTAGTGGTTCGGATGTACAGGGGAATGGCTACACCTTC

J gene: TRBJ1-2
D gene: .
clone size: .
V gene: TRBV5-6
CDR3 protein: CASSFGATNYGYTF
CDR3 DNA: TGTGCCAGCAGCTTTGGCGCGACTAACTATGGCTACACCTTC

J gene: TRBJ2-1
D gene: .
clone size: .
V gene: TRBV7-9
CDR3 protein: CASSLYGAVWSYNEQFF
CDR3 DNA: TGTGCCAGCAGCTTATATGGGGCAGTCTGGAGCTACAATGAGCAGTTCTTC